This TCR beta chain was sequenced in a study of blood T cell repertoires in COVID-19. TCRdb keeps only in-frame clones here, not all; method: immunoSEQ multiplex PCR. The table includes roughly 68,000 clones, 70% to 90% detected once. The length of the CDR3 is 17 residues. V was clipped by 2 bases and J by 5 bases; unmatched bases: 11. The germline V gene encodes CDR1 KGHDR and CDR2 SFDVKD. Material for sequencing was peripheral blood. This chain uses TRBV24-1 with TRBJ2-5, with TRBD2 matching over 9 bases. This clonotype was sampled from a woman of 80 years or more with active COVID-19. The CDR3 DNA sequence: TGTGCCACCAGTGATTCAGGGCGGGAGGGCGGTTCCGAGACCCAGTACTTC. It yields the protein CATSDSGREGGSETQYF.